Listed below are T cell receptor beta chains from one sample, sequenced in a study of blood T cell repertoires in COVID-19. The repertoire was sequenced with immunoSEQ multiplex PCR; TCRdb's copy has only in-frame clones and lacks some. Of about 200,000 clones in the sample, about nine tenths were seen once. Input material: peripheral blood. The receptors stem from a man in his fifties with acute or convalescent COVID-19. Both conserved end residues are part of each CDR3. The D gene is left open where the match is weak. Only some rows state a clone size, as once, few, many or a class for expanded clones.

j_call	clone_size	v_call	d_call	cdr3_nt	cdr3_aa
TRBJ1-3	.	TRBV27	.	TGTGCCAGCAGCCTGGGGGGGCCTGGAAACACCATATATTTT	CASSLGGPGNTIYF
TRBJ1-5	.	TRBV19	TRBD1	TGTGCCAGTGTCGACAGGGCTCGGGGCAGCAATCAGCCCCAGCATTTT	CASVDRARGSNQPQHF
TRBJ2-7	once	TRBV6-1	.	TGTGCCAGCAGTGAAGTTAGGGGCTACGAGCAGTACTTC	CASSEVRGYEQYF
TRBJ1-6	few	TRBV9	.	TGTGCCAGCAGCCCCGGACAGACTAATTCACCCCTCCACTTT	CASSPGQTNSPLHF
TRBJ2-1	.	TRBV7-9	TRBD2	TGTGCCAGCAGCCTTTCGGGACTAGCGGGGGCCCGGGGCAATGAGCAGTTCTTC	CASSLSGLAGARGNEQFF
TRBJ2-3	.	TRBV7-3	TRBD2	TGTGCCAGCAGCTTAGGAGGGACTAGCGGGGTAGCGCAGTATTTT	CASSLGGTSGVAQYF
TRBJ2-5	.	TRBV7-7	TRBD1	TGTGCCAGCAGCCGAACAGGGGGCCAAGAGACCCAGTACTTC	CASSRTGGQETQYF
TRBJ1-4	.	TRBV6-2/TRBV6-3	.	TGTGCCAGCAGTTACGCAGGGGTAGGCGAAAAACTGTTTTTT	CASSYAGVGEKLFF
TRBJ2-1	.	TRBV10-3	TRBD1	TGTGCCATCAGTGCCGGGACAGGGCGGTACAATGAGCAGTTCTTC	CAISAGTGRYNEQFF
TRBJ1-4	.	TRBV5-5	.	TGTGCCAGCAGCGTAACACCGGGACATACAAATGAAAAACTGTTTTTT	CASSVTPGHTNEKLFF
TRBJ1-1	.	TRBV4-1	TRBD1	TGCGCCAGCAGCCAAGATGGGGGACAGGGGGCCGCCGTGAACACTGAAGCTTTCTTT	CASSQDGGQGAAVNTEAFF
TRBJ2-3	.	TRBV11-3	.	TGTGCCAGCAGCGACGCGCGGGCAGATACGCAGTATTTT	CASSDARADTQYF
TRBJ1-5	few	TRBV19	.	TGTGCGTGTGGTCAGGGTGTTCAGCCCCAGCATTTT	CACGQGVQPQHF
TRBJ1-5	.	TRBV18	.	TGTGCCAGCTCACCAATTGGCAGGAATAATCAGCCCCAGCATTTT	CASSPIGRNNQPQHF
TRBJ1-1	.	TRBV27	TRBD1	TGTGCCAGCAGTCCTGGACAGGGGCTAAGGGGTGAAGCTTTCTTT	CASSPGQGLRGEAFF
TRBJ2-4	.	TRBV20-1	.	TGCAGTGCTAGTCCTGGGGCAGGCGTACCGAACATTCAGTACTTC	CSASPGAGVPNIQYF
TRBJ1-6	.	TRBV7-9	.	TGTGCCAGCAGCTTACAGGGAAATTCACCCCTCCACTTT	CASSLQGNSPLHF